This section outlines one T cell receptor (beta chain) sequence together with its context. Only a few counts were recorded for this clonotype. The antigen it binds to is not known. No base quality information exists; no much larger clone differs at one position. V gives up 3 bases and J gives up 3 bases, and the segment between their germline ends measures 14 bases. From the cysteine up to the phenylalanine, the CDR3 has a length of 15 residues. The kept DNA is CDR3 alone, 45 bases in frame from the first base. CDR1 and CDR2 are drawn from the germline V gene: SGHDN, FVKESK. The data are from a study of post-analysis software for immune sequencing data (dated by TCRdb to the mid-2010s). As for the study more broadly: Recorded disease courses included relapsing-remitting, secondary progressive and progressive-relapsing multiple sclerosis, with some patients lacking subtype annotation. The patient repertoires were set against 11 previously published healthy control repertoires from donors whose ages ranged from 6 to 25 years. A subset of samples was prepared in parallel using single-end sample barcoding, then pooled and co-amplified after Illumina adapter ligation.

Library preparation used PCR. TCRdb names Illumina HiSeq 2500 as the instrument used. To reduce PCR and sequencing biases, unique molecular identifiers were built into the TCR beta cDNA libraries. Approximately 500,000 cDNA molecules were obtained for every 1 to 10 million input T cells, so each molecule roughly corresponded to one T cell. The same protocol used for the earlier healthy control dataset was applied to prepare and sequence the patient libraries. Samples belonging to the same batch were prepared together, multiplexed and sequenced on a shared HiSeq lane. In the source study's methods: Raw barcoded reads were processed with MIGEC, discarding single-read molecular identifier groups before consensus assembly and CDR3 extraction. Clonotype tables were post-analysed with VDJtools, and diversity was normalized by down-sampling all datasets to the smallest sample size. Repertoire overlap clustering matched CDR3 amino acid but not nucleotide sequences to correct batch-related cross-sample contamination. TCRdb's own reprocessing of the public reads used fastp at Q25 and MiXCR and kept productive beta chains. Rows with a matching CDR3 protein are joined into one entry that keeps the most common DNA and genes. TCRdb, not the authors, supplied the V and J calls. A total of a few hundred thousand distinct CDR3 sequences appear in this sample, approximately 31% of them only once. The ten largest clones take up around 6.1% of the sample.

What the study reported, not specific to this receptor: Patients showed significantly higher frequencies than controls for roughly 5 TRBV segments, among them TRBV5-6, TRBV5-1 and TRBV20-1. Direct clustering with F measure showed strong co-clustering of samples prepared in the same batch, prompting a batch-effect correction. Compared with controls, multiple sclerosis patients had significantly lower normalized Chao1 diversity, a finding suggesting substantial peripheral T-cell clonal expansion. The multiple sclerosis patient group was slightly younger than the control group.

To demonstrate the VDJtools post-analysis software, TCR beta repertoires were profiled from the peripheral blood of 13 young patients with multiple sclerosis. The patients with multiple sclerosis were children and adolescents between about 6 and 15 years of age. Sequenced material: blood. The sequence came from a girl aged 2 to 17 with multiple sclerosis. This sequence uses TRBV14 and TRBJ1-1; the D gene is possibly TRBD1, with 5 bases matching. The DNA sequence is given as TGTGCCAGCAGCCAGATAGGGGACGGATACACTGAAGCTTTCTTT. It is translated as CASSQIGDGYTEAFF.